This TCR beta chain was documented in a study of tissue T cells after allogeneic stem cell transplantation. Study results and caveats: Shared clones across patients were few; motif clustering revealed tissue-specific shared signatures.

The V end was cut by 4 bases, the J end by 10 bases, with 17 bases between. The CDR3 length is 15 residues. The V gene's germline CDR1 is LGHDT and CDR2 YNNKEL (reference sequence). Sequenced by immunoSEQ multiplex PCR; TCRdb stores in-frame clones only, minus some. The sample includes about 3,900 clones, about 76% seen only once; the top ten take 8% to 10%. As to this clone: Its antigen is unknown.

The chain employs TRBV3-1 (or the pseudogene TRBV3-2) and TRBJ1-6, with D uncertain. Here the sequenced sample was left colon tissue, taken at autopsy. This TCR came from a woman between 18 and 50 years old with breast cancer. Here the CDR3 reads CASSPLWPFGSPLHF. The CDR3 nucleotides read TGTGCCAGCAGCCCCCTTTGGCCGTTCGGATCACCCCTCCACTTT.